This entry features one TCR beta chain sequence. This clone appeared a single time. Its antigen is not yet known. No much larger clone exists at a distance of one base, and base qualities are not known. The donors were healthy, HIV-negative adults with no recently reported acute infections or vaccinations. All donors were Caucasian adults living in Nashville, Tennessee, USA. CD4+ T cells were enriched by magnetic negative selection, after which naive cells were positively selected on CD45RA and the negative fraction was taken as the memory subset. Blood was collected by leukapheresis, and PBMCs were isolated by Ficoll-Histopaque density gradient centrifugation and then cryopreserved in liquid nitrogen vapor phase. Purity and quantity of every magnetically sorted T cell population were checked by analytical flow cytometry. Genomic DNA was isolated from every sorted fraction and measured by UV absorbance on a Nanodrop 2000c.

The sample is drawn from a study of shared clonotypes between healthy human individuals (dated by TCRdb to the early 2020s). A note on the overall study: A few men and a couple of women, aged 18 to 49 years, made up the cohort. Libraries were prepared and TCR repertoires were sequenced by different laboratories using diverse techniques, in order to increase sequencing depth and limit assay-specific biases. Between about 0.85 and 8.9 billion PBMCs per donor were obtained by leukapheresis. For each donor, CD4 naive and CD4 memory were each run on three plates, CD8 naive on two plates, and CD8 memory on one plate. The study deeply sequenced blood TCR repertoires of about 5 healthy adults to estimate repertoire size and the extent of clonotype sharing between individuals.

The CDR3 spans 15 residues, from the cysteine through the phenylalanine. Just CDR3 DNA is preserved here, 45 bases in frame from base 1. Sequences MNHNS (CDR1) and SASEGT (CDR2) are obtained from the germline V gene. The germline V and J ends show losses of 5 bases and 4 bases respectively, and no gene match explains 5 bases of the junction. TCR CDR3 regions were amplified from genomic DNA by multiplex PCR using the deep immunoSEQ assay. Genomic DNA extracted from each cell subset was distributed evenly over all wells of several immunoSEQ 96-well plates, and each plate served as one replicate. For sorted subsets, 200 ng of genomic DNA, equivalent to 25,000 to 35,000 T cell genomes, went into each replicate PCR. Purified libraries were quantified with a Qubit 3.0 fluorometer, sized on a Bioanalyzer 2100, and re-quantified with the KAPA Library Quantification kit. Every immunoSEQ 96-well plate was sequenced on a separate single-read 150-cycle Illumina NextSeq 550 flow cell. The source study handled its data this way. The immunoSEQ output contained only junctional sequences without quality scores, so filtering could not match that applied to full-length reads. Sequences were annotated with PyIR, a Python wrapper for IgBLAST v1.9, using IMGT germline references to assign V/J genes and CDR3. Reads were removed for weak V/J assignments (E-value above 1e-6), missing CDR3, stop codons, out-of-frame junctions, or ambiguous translated residues. A V3J clonotype was defined by an identical inferred V gene, J gene, and CDR3 amino acid sequence. The percentage overlap between two repertoires was calculated by dividing the number of shared unique clonotypes by the size of the smaller repertoire. RTK rarefaction, the Chao1 estimator, and Recon v2.1 estimates of unobserved clonotypes were used to assess repertoire richness. Generation probabilities for all TCRbeta clonotypes obtained by the gDNA method from a handful of donors were computed using OLGA. TCRdb stores this immuneACCESS table with in-frame sequences only. Part of the clones is absent; in the studies checked, under half of the shortfall reflects unresolved V genes, and no reason is known for the rest. V, J and clone size are those of that table, while D and trimming were read from the DNA. This sample is represented by around 2.5 million clones; 90% to 95% of them were singletons. The biggest ten clones account for 0.36% of the sample.

Overall study results and their limits: Sampling was restricted to blood, and TCR repertoires in tissue are likely to differ from TCR repertoires in blood. Higher generation probabilities were observed for clonotypes shared by all four sorted-subset donors than for non-shared clonotypes. Because the study included only a small number of donors, the genetic and exposure-history diversity represented was limited. Even with the large sequencing depth, rarefaction of the sorted-subset datasets indicated that sequencing was incomplete. Estimated clonotype richness was generally larger for naive than for memory subsets. Pairwise subsampling led to the expectation that sequencing depth would affect the degree of clonotype sharing among donors. Sharing across several donors was observed for roughly 5.4% of naive CD4, 3.5% of naive CD8, 2% to 2.5% of memory CD4, and roughly 0.43% of memory CD8 clonotypes.

This sequence was found in a man aged 18 to 29 in good health. Some clones in this sample may be carry-over from other donors' samples. The sequence links TRBV6-1 to TRBJ2-3, and 11 junction bases match TRBD1. Material for sequencing was naive CD4+ T cells from PBMCs. The cell subset or site label of this sample denotes: CD45RA+ positively selected. The sequenced DNA is TGTGCCAGCAGTCTCCCGGGACAGGGGGCAGATACGCAGTATTTT. The translation is CASSLPGQGADTQYF.